The 2 T cell receptor beta chains below all came from one sample that was sequenced in a study of shared clonotypes between healthy human individuals. The protocol was immunoSEQ multiplex PCR, while the TCRdb copy is restricted to in-frame clones and leaves out a portion. The data contain roughly 2 million clones, approximately 96% of them singletons. The sequenced sample consisted of naive CD4+ T cells sorted from blood. Specified subset: CD45RA+ positively selected. Source of these receptors: a man aged 18 to 30 in good health.

The CDR3 region has the DNA TGTGCCATTGCAACTGACTACTCTGGAAACACCATATATTTT. It codes for CAIATDYSGNTIYF. The chain links TRBV2 to TRBJ1-3; D ambiguous. The CDR3 consists of 14 residues. Trimming pared 10 bases from V and 0 bases from J, leaving 13 bases between. The germline V gene has CDR1 SNHLY and CDR2 FYNNEI.

The V and J genes are TRBV5-4 and TRBJ2-5; TRBD2 matches at 12 bases. Germline values: CDR1 SGHNT, CDR2 YYREEE (reference sequence). This CDR3 is 16 amino acids long. Trimming cost V 4 bases and J 2 bases; bases outside gene matches: 6. DNA of the CDR3: TGTGCCAGCAGCCCAGGACTAGCGGGGATACAAGAGACCCAGTACTTC. This sequence encodes CASSPGLAGIQETQYF.